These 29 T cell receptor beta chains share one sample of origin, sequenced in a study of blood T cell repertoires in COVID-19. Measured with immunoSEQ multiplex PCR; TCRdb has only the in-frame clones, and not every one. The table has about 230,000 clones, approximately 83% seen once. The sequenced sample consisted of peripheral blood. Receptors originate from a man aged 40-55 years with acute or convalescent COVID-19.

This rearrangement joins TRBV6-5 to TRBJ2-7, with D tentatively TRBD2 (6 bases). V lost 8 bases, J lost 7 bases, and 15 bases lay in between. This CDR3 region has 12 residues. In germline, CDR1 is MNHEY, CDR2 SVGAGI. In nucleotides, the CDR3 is TGTGCCAGCGGGCGGGGCGCGGGGGAGCAGTACTTC. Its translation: CASGRGAGEQYF.

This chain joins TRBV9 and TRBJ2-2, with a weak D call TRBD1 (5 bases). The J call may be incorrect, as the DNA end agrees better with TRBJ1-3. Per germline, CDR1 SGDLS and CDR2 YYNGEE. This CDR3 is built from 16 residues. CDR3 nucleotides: TGTGCCAGCAGCGTCGGGGGTTTGGGTTCTGGAAACACCATATATTTT. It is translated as CASSVGGLGSGNTIYF.

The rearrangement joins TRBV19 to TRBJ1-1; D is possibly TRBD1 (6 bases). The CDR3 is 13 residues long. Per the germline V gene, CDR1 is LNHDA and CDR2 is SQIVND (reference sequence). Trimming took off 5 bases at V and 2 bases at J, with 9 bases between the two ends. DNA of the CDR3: TGTGCCAGTAGTGAACAGGGAAACACTGAAGCTTTCTTT. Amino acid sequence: CASSEQGNTEAFF.

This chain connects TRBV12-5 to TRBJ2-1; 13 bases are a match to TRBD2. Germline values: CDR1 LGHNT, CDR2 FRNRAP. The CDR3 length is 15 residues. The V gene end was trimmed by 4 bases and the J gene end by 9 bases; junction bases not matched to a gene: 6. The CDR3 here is CASGWGLAGRVEQFF. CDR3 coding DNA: TGTGCTAGTGGTTGGGGACTAGCGGGAAGAGTTGAGCAGTTCTTC. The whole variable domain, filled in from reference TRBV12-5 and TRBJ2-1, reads DARVTQTPRHKVTEMGQEVTMRCQPILGHNTVFWYRQTMMQGLELLAYFRNRAPLDDSGMPKDRFSAEMPDATLATLKIQPSEPRDSAVYFCASGWGLAGRVEQFFGPGTRLTVL.

The CDR3 coding sequence is TGTGCCAGCAGGCCGACAGTTACCAATCAGCCCCAGCATTTT. This gives the protein CASRPTVTNQPQHF. The chain uses TRBV6-5 and TRBJ1-5; D is possibly TRBD1 (5 bases). Germline values: CDR1 MNHEY, CDR2 SVGAGI. V dropped 6 bases and J dropped 3 bases, with 12 bases sitting between them. The CDR3 is 14 residues long.

The CDR3 here is CASSLGTGDSPLHF. The CDR3 nucleotides read TGTGCCAGCAGTTTAGGGACAGGGGATTCACCCCTCCACTTT. The gene calls are TRBV27 and TRBJ1-6; TRBD1 agrees at 10 bases. Germline V lookup: CDR1 MNHEY, CDR2 SMNVEV (reference sequence). The CDR3 spans 14 residues. With 2 bases clipped from V and 8 bases from J, the junction kept 0 bases outside the gene matches.

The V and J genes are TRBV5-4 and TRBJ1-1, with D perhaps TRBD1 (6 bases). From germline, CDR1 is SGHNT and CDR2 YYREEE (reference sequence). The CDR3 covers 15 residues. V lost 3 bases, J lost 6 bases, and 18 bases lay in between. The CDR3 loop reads CASSSPSTGRPEAFF. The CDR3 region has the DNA TGTGCCAGCAGCTCACCTTCGACAGGCCGACCTGAAGCTTTCTTT.

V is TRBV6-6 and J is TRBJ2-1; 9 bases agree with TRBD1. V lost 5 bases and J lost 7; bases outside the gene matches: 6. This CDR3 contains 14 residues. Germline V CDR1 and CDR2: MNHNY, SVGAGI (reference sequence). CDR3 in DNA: TGTGCCAGCAGTATTGACAGGGGGGGAAATGAGCAGTTCTTC. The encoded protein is CASSIDRGGNEQFF.

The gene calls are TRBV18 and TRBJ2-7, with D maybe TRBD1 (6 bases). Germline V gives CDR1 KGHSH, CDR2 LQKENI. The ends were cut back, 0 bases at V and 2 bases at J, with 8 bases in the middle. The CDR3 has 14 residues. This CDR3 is CASSPPRDTYEQYF. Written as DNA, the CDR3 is TGTGCCAGCTCACCACCAAGGGACACCTACGAGCAGTACTTC.

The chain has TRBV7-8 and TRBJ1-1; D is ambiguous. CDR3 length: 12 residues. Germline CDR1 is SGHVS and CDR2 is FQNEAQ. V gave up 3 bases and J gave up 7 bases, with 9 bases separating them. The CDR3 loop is CASSLDWGEAFF. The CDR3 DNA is TGTGCCAGCAGCTTGGACTGGGGTGAAGCTTTCTTT.

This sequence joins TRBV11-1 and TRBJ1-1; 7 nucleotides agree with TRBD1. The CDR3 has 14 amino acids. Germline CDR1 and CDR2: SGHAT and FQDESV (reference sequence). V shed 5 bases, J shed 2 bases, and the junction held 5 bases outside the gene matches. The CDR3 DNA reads TGTGCCAGCAGCGCCGACAGGGTAAACACTGAAGCTTTCTTT. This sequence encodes CASSADRVNTEAFF.

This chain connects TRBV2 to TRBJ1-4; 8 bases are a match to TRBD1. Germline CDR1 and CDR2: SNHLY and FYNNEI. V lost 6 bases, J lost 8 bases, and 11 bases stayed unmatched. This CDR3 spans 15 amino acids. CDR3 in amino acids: CASRGPGGWEEKLFF. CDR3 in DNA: TGTGCCAGCAGGGGACCAGGGGGCTGGGAGGAAAAACTGTTTTTT.

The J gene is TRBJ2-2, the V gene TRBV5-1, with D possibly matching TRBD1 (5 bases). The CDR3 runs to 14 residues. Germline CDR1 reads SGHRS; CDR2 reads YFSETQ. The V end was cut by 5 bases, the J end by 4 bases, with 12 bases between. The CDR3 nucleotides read TGCGCCAGCAGACAGGACGAGAGCACCGGGGAGCTGTTTTTT. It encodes CASRQDESTGELFF.

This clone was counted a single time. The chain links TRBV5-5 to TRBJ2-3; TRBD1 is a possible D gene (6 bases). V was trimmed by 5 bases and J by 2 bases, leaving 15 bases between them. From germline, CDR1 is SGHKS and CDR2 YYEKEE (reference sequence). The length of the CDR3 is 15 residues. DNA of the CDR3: TGTGCCAGCAGTTCGGGGACAACCTACACAGATACGCAGTATTTT. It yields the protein CASSSGTTYTDTQYF. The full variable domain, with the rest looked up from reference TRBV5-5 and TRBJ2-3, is DAGVTQSPTHLIKTRGQQVTLRCSPISGHKSVSWYQQVLGQGPQFIFQYYEKEERGRGNFPDRFSARQFPNYSSELNVNALLLGDSALYLCASSSGTTYTDTQYFGPGTRLTVL.

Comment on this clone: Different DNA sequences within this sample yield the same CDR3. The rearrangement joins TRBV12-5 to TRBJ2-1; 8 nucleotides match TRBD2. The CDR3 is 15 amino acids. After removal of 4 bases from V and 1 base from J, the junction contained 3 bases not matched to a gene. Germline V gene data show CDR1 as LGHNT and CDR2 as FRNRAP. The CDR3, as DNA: TGTGCTAGTGGTTGGGGACTAGGGTCCTACAATGAGCAGTTCTTC. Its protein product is CASGWGLGSYNEQFF.

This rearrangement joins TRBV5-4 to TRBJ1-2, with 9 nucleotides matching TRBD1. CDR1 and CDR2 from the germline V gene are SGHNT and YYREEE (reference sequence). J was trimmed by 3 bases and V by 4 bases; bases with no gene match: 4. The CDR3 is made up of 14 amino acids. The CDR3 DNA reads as TGTGCCAGCAGCCGGACAGGGGAGGACTATGGCTACACCTTC. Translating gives CASSRTGEDYGYTF.

The DNA of the CDR3 is TGTGCCAGCAGTACAGGGTTCGGTGAAAAACTGTTTTTT. The encoded protein is CASSTGFGEKLFF. The rearrangement uses TRBV7-3 and TRBJ1-4; perhaps TRBD1 as D (6 bases). The CDR3 has 13 residues. The ends were cut back, 6 bases at V and 7 bases at J, with 12 bases in the middle. Germline lookup yields CDR1 SGHTA and CDR2 FQGTGA. Full variable domain (rest looked up from reference TRBV7-3 and TRBJ1-4): GAGVSQTPSNKVTEKGKYVELRCDPISGHTALYWYRQSLGQGPEFLIYFQGTGAADDSGLPNDRFFAVRPEGSVSTLKIQRTERGDSAVYLCASSTGFGEKLFFGSGTQLSVL.

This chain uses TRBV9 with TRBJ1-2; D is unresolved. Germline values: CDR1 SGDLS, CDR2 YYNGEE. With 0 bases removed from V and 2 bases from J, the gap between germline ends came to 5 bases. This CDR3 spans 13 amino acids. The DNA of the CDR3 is TGTGCCAGCAGCGTAGCGGAGAACTATGGCTACACCTTC. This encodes CASSVAENYGYTF. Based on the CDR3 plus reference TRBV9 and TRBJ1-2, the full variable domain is DSGVTQTPKHLITATGQRVTLRCSPRSGDLSVYWYQQSLDQGLQFLIQYYNGEERAKGNILERFSAQQFPDLHSELNLSSLELGDSALYFCASSVAENYGYTFGSGTRLTVV.

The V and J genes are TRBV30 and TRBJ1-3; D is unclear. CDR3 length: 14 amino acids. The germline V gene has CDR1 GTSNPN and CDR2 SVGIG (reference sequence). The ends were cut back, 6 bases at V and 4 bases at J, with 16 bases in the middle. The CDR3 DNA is TGTGCCTGCTCCGTGGGGAGTTCGGGAAACACCATATATTTT. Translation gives CACSVGSSGNTIYF. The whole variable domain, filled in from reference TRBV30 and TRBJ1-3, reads SQTIHQWPATLVQPVGSPLSLECTVEGTSNPNLYWYRQAAGRGLQLLFYSVGIGQISSEVPQNLSASRPQDRQFILSSKKLLLSDSGFYLCACSVGSSGNTIYFGEGSWLTVV.

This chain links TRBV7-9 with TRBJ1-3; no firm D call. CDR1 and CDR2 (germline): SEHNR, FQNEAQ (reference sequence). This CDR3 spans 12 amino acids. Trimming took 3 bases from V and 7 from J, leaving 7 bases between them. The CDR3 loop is CASSFRRNTIYF. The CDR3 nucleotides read TGTGCCAGCAGCTTTCGGAGGAACACCATATATTTT.

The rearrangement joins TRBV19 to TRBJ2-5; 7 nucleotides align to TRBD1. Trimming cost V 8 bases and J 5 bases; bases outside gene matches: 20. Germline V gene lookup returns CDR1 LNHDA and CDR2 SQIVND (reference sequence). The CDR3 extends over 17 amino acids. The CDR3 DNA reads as TGTGCCAGTTCTTCGCGAGAGACAGGGAATTGGGGGGAGACCCAGTACTTC. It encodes CASSSRETGNWGETQYF.

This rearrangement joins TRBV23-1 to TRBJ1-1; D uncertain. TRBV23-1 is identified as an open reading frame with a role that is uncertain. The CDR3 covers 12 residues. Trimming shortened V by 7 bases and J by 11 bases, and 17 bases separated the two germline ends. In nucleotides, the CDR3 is TGCGCCAGCAACTCCACCCCCAGGCTCGCTTTCTTT. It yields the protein CASNSTPRLAFF.

As DNA, the CDR3 is TGTGCCAGCAGCCCGACAGGGGATACGCAGTATTTT. It translates to CASSPTGDTQYF. The chain employs TRBV5-6 and TRBJ2-3; 7 nucleotides agree with TRBD1. The CDR3 is made up of 12 amino acids. The ends lost 4 bases at V and 6 bases at J; junction bases unmatched: 2. CDR1 and CDR2 from the germline V gene are SGHDT and YYEEEE.

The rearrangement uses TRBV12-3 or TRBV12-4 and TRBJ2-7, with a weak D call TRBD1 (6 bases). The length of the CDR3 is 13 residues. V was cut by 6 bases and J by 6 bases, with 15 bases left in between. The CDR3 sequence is CASSPPNRAEQYF. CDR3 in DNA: TGTGCCAGCAGCCCCCCCAACAGGGCCGAGCAGTACTTC.

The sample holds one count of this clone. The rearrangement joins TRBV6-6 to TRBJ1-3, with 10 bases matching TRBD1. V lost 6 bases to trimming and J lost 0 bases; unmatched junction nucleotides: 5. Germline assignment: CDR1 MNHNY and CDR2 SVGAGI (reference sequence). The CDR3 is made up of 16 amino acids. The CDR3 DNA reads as TGTGCCAGCAGATGGACAGGGGGAGACTCTGGAAACACCATATATTTT. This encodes CASRWTGGDSGNTIYF.

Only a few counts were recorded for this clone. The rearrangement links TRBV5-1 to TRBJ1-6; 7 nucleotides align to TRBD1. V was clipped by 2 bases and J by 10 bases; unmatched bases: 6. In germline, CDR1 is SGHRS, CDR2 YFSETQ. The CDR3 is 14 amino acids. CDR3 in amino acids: CASSFDQGESPLHF. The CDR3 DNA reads TGCGCCAGCAGCTTCGACCAGGGGGAGTCACCCCTCCACTTT.

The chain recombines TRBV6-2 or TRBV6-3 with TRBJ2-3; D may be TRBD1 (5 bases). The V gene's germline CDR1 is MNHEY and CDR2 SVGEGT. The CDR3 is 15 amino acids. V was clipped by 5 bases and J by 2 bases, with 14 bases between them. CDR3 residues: CASSDRAFYTDTQYF. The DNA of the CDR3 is TGTGCCAGCAGTGACAGAGCTTTTTACACAGATACGCAGTATTTT.

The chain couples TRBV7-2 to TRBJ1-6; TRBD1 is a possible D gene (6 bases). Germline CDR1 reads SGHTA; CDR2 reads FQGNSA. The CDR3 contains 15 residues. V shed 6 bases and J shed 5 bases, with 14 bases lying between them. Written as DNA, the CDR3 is TGTGCCAGCAGACGTGACAGGACCCATAATTCACCCCTCCACTTT. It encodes CASRRDRTHNSPLHF.

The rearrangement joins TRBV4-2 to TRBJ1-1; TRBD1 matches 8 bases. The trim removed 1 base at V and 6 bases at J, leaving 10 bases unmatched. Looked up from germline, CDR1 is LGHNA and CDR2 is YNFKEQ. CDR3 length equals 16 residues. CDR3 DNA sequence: TGTGCCAGCAGCCAAGCTACGGACAGGGAGGCCTCTGAAGCTTTCTTT. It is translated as CASSQATDREASEAFF.